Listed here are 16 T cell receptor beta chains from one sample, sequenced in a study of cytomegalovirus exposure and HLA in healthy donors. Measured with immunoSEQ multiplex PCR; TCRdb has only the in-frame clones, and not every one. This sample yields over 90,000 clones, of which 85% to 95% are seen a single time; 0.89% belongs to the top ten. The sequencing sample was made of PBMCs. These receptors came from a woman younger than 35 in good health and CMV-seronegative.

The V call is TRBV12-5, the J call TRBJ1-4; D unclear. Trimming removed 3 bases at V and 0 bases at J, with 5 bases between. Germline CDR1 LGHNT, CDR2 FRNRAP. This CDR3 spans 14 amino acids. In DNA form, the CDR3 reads TGTGCTAGTGGTTTATCATCAACTAATGAAAAACTGTTTTTT. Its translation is CASGLSSTNEKLFF.

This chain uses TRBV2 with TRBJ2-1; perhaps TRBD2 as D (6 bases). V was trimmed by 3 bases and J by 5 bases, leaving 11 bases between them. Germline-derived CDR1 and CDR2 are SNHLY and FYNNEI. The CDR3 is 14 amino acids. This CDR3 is CASSDRLGNNEQFF. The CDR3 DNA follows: TGTGCCAGCAGTGACCGACTAGGCAACAATGAGCAGTTCTTC.

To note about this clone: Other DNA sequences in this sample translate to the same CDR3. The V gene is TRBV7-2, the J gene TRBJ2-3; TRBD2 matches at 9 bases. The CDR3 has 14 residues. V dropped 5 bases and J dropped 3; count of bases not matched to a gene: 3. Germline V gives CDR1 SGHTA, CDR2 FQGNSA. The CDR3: CASSPGLATDTQYF. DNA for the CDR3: TGTGCCAGCAGCCCTGGACTAGCGACAGATACGCAGTATTTT.

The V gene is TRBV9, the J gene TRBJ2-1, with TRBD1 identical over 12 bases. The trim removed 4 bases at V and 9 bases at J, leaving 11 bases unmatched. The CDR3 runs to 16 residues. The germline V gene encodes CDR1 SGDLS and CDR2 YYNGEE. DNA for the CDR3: TGTGCCAGCAGCCCTCCTGGGGGACAGGGGGCGATTGAGCAGTTCTTC. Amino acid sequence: CASSPPGGQGAIEQFF.

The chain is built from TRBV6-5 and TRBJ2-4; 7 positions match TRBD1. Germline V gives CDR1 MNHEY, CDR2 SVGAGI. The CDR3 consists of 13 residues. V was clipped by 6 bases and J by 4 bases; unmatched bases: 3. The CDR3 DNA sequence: TGTGCCAGCAGGGACAGGCTGAAAAACATTCAGTACTTC. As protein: CASRDRLKNIQYF.

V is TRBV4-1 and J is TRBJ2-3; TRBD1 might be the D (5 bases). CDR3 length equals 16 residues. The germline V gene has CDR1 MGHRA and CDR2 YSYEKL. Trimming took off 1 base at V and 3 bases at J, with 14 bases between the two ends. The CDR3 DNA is TGCGCCAGCAGCCAAGTGGGTAGGGGCCAAACAGATACGCAGTATTTT. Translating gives CASSQVGRGQTDTQYF.

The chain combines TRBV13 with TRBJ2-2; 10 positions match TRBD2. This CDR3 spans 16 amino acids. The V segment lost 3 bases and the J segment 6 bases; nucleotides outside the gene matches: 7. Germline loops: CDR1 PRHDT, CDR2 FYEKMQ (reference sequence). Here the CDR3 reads CASSFSGGYPAGELFF. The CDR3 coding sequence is TGTGCCAGCAGCTTTAGCGGGGGGTACCCCGCCGGGGAGCTGTTTTTT.

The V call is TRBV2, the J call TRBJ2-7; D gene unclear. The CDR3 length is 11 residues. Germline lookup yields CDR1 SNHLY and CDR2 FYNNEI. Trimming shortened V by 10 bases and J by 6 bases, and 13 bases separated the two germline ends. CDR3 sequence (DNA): TGTGCCATCTCAGAACAAATCGAGCAGTACTTC. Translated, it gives CAISEQIEQYF.

CDR3 bases: TGTGCCAGCAGCACCCCAGGGGGCTCGGACTACGAGCAGTACTTC. Translation: CASSTPGGSDYEQYF. V and J are TRBV7-9 and TRBJ2-7; 8 bases agree with TRBD1. Germline lookup yields CDR1 SEHNR and CDR2 FQNEAQ (reference sequence). The CDR3 has 15 residues. Losses at the gene ends were 5 bases for V and 3 bases for J; bases not matched to a gene: 9.

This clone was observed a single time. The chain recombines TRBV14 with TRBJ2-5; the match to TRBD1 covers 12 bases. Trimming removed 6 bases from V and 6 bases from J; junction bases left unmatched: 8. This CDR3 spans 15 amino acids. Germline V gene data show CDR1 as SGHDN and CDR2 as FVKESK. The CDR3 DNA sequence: TGTGCCAGCAGTAGTCGCGGGACAGGGGGCAAGACCCAGTACTTC. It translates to CASSSRGTGGKTQYF.

The chain's CDR3 is CASSAARVHSSPLHF. The CDR3 coding sequence is TGTGCCAGCAGTGCGGCCAGGGTACATTCCTCACCCCTCCACTTT. The chain links TRBV6-6 to TRBJ1-6, with TRBD1 as a possible D gene (5 bases). Germline V gives CDR1 MNHNY, CDR2 SVGAGI (reference sequence). V was trimmed by 5 bases and J by 10 bases, leaving 18 bases between them. CDR3 length equals 15 residues.

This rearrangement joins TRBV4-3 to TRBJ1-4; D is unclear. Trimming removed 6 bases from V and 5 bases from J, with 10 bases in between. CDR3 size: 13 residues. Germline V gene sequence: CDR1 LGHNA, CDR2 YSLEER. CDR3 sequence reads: CASSGSLNEKLFF. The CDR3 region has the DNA TGCGCCAGCAGTGGCAGTTTAAATGAAAAACTGTTTTTT.

CDR3 region: CASSLTGPPNTGELFF. In nucleotides, the CDR3 is TGTGCCAGCAGCTTGACGGGTCCTCCTAACACCGGGGAGCTGTTTTTT. V and J are TRBV7-3 and TRBJ2-2; D unclear. This CDR3 contains 16 residues. V dropped 3 bases and J dropped 2 bases, with 13 bases sitting between them. Looked up from germline, CDR1 is SGHTA and CDR2 is FQGTGA.

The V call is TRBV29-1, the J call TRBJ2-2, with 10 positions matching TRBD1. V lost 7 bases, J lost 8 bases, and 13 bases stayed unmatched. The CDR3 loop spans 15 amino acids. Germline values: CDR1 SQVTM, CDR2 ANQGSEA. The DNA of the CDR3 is TGCAGCGCCGTACCTAGGACAGGGGGAAGAGGGGAGCTGTTTTTT. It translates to CSAVPRTGGRGELFF.

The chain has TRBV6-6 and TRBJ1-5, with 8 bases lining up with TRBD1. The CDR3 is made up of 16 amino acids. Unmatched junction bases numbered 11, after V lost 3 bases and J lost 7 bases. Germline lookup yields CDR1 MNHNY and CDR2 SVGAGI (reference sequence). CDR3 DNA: TGTGCCAGCAGTTATAGATCACAGGGGGTGGGCCAGCCCCAGCATTTT. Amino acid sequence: CASSYRSQGVGQPQHF.

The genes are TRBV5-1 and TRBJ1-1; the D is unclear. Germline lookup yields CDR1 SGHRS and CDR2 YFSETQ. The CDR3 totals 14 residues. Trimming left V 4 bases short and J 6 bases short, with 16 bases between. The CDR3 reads CASSAREVIAEAFF. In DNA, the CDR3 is TGCGCCAGCAGCGCCCGGGAGGTTATCGCTGAAGCTTTCTTT.